The 18 T cell receptor beta chains below come from one sample, sequenced in a study of low-dose radiotherapy and immunotherapy resistance in tumors. TRAV and TRBV primers primed cDNA for both TCRalpha and TCRbeta. The authors amplified TCRs for about 18 PCR cycles with a constant-region primer and a V-primer adapter. MiXCR, run by TCRdb on the reads, gives a single entry per CDR3 protein. The table includes approximately 100,000 distinct CDR3 sequences, about 20% detected once. Time point reported: after trial treatment. Treatment here: LDRT plus nivolumab, ipilimumab, low-dose cyclophosphamide and aspirin (RACIN trial). The source material was PBMCs, sampled after low-dose radiotherapy plus immunotherapy. The source is a male donor with prostate cancer.

This sequence joins TRBV5-1 and TRBJ2-1; D may match TRBD1 or TRBD2 (5 bases each). This CDR3 is built from 14 residues. Germline CDR1 reads SGHRS; CDR2 reads YFSETQ. Trimming cost V 5 bases and J 7 bases, with 16 bases left between them. The DNA of the CDR3 is TGCGCCAGCAGGGAGGTGGCAGGGTCGAATGAGCAGTTCTTC. This gives the protein CASREVAGSNEQFF.

This clonotype occurred a few times. This chain joins TRBV4-2 and TRBJ1-6; 7 bases match TRBD1. The junction had 6 bases not matched to a gene; V was cut back by 2 bases and J by 8 bases. This CDR3 comprises 15 residues. Germline CDR1 is LGHNA and CDR2 is YNFKEQ. The CDR3 bases are TGTGCCAGCAGCCAAAGTTTCGGGACAGATTCACCCCTCCACTTT. It encodes CASSQSFGTDSPLHF.

The chain carries TRBV28 and TRBJ1-5; D is ambiguous. The CDR3 is 15 residues long. The germline CDR1 and CDR2 sequences are MDHEN and SYDVKM. V was pared by 7 bases and J by 2 bases, with 15 bases between. The DNA of the CDR3 is TGTGCCAGCACCATTGGTATAACTGGCAATCAGCCCCAGCATTTT. Amino acids: CASTIGITGNQPQHF.

This clonotype appeared a few times. The chain is built from TRBV7-2 and TRBJ2-7; 7 nucleotides agree with TRBD2. The CDR3 totals 18 residues. From germline, CDR1 is SGHTA and CDR2 FQGNSA. Losses at the gene ends were 5 bases for V and 2 bases for J; bases not matched to a gene: 18. CDR3 DNA sequence: TGTGCCAGCAGCAGGACCCCTCCCCGTGGGGGGAGGGCCTACGAGCAGTACTTC. Its protein is CASSRTPPRGGRAYEQYF.

A note on this clonotype: Because the CDR3's place on the DNA is in doubt, the DNA is left out and the CDR3 is given as listed by TCRdb. This chain uses TRBV20-1 with TRBJ2-2; the DNA was not compared with TRBD2, the D call given in the table. Germline CDR1 DFQATT, CDR2 SNEGSKA (reference sequence). Termini included, the CDR3 measures 16 amino acids. The CDR3 protein is CSANRVAGGRGELFFF.

This clonotype occurred many times. V gene TRBV12-3 or TRBV12-4 combines with J gene TRBJ2-7; D unclear. Between the trimmed V and J ends, which lost 6 bases and 1 base, there was a span of 10 bases. The CDR3 covers 13 residues. DNA for the CDR3: TGTGCCAGCAGGGTCGGTACTTCCTACGAGCAGTACTTC. Its translation: CASRVGTSYEQYF.

The CDR3 is CASSQEGGRGTYNEQFF. DNA of the CDR3: TGTGCCAGCAGCCAAGAGGGAGGGCGGGGGACCTACAATGAGCAGTTCTTC. The chain couples TRBV4-2 to TRBJ2-1; 7 nucleotides match TRBD2. With 0 bases clipped from V and 2 bases from J, the junction kept 7 bases outside the gene matches. The CDR3 is 17 amino acids. The germline V gene encodes CDR1 LGHNA and CDR2 YNFKEQ.

This clonotype was seen a single time. The chain employs TRBV5-1 and TRBJ2-1; the D is unclear. CDR1 and CDR2 from the germline V gene are SGHRS and YFSETQ. The CDR3 length is 15 residues. V was cut by 0 bases and J by 0 bases, with 7 bases left in between. Written as DNA, the CDR3 is TGCGCCAGCAGCTTGGACGGGTTCTCCTACAATGAGCAGTTCTTC. Amino acid sequence: CASSLDGFSYNEQFF.

This clonotype was seen many times. This chain links TRBV20-1 with TRBJ2-7; D perhaps matches TRBD2 (7 bases). This CDR3 contains 14 residues. From germline, CDR1 is DFQATT and CDR2 SNEGSKA (reference sequence). V was clipped by 3 bases and J by 3 bases, with 15 bases between them. CDR3: CSASRGGPNYEQYF. CDR3 coding DNA: TGCAGTGCTAGTCGCGGGGGCCCCAACTACGAGCAGTACTTC.

This clonotype was seen only once. A far larger clone is only one base removed, so a read error is likely. The genes are TRBV11-2 and TRBJ2-1; D not resolved. Per the germline V gene, CDR1 is SGHAT and CDR2 is FQNNGV. Trimming took off 2 bases at V and 10 bases at J, with 9 bases between the two ends. CDR3 length: 12 residues. CDR3 sequence: CASSLSVGEQFF. The CDR3 DNA reads as TGTGCCAGCAGCTTAAGTGTTGGCGAGCAGTTCTTC.

This clonotype was detected ten times or more. The chain links TRBV11-2 to TRBJ2-2, with 13 bases identical to TRBD2. J was trimmed by 7 bases and V by 5 bases; bases with no gene match: 7. CDR3 length: 16 residues. Germline V lookup: CDR1 SGHAT, CDR2 FQNNGV. CDR3 in amino acids: CASSGWTSGGIGELFF. DNA of the CDR3: TGTGCCAGCAGCGGGTGGACTAGCGGGGGTATCGGGGAGCTGTTTTTT. The whole variable domain, filled in from reference TRBV11-2 and TRBJ2-2, reads EAGVAQSPRYKIIEKRQSVAFWCNPISGHATLYWYQQILGQGPKLLIQFQNNGVVDDSQLPKDRFSAERLKGVDSTLKIQPAKLEDSAVYLCASSGWTSGGIGELFFGEGSRLTVL.

As for this clonotype: A far larger clone is just one base off, so this is likely a read error. This chain connects TRBV7-8 to TRBJ2-4; TRBD2 matches at 11 bases. The CDR3 totals 15 residues. In germline, CDR1 is SGHVS, CDR2 FQNEAQ. The junction had 13 bases not matched to a gene; V was cut back by 5 bases and J by 13 bases. The CDR3 is CASSPELAGANEQYF. The CDR3, as DNA: TGTGCCAGCAGCCCCGAACTAGCGGGAGCCAATGAGCAGTACTTC.

The gene calls are TRBV5-1 and TRBJ2-7; D is perhaps TRBD2 (7 bases). Germline CDR1 is SGHRS and CDR2 is YFSETQ. The CDR3 is 15 amino acids. Trimming pared 4 bases from V and 0 bases from J, leaving 14 bases between. In DNA form, the CDR3 reads TGCGCCAGCAGCACGGGGGGCCTAAGCTCCTACGAGCAGTACTTC. Translating it yields CASSTGGLSSYEQYF.

This clonotype has at least ten counts. The DNA of the CDR3 is TGTGCCATAACGGAGGCGGGACCAGGGGACGGGACTGAAGCTTTCTTT. Encoded protein: CAITEAGPGDGTEAFF. The rearrangement uses TRBV10-3 and TRBJ1-1; perhaps TRBD1 as D (6 bases). Germline values: CDR1 ENHRY, CDR2 SYGVKD. This CDR3 region has 16 residues. Trimming took off 9 bases at V and 5 bases at J, with 25 bases between the two ends.

This clonotype has ten or more counts. The rearrangement joins TRBV6-6 to TRBJ2-1; TRBD1 matches at 9 bases. Germline V gene data show CDR1 as MNHNY and CDR2 as SVGAGI (reference sequence). V shed 0 bases, J shed 8 bases, and the junction held 5 bases outside the gene matches. This CDR3 spans 15 amino acids. CDR3 residues: CASSYSTGGLDEQFF. CDR3 DNA sequence: TGTGCCAGCAGTTACTCGACAGGGGGGCTGGATGAGCAGTTCTTC.

As for this clonotype: A single base is all that separates this from a far larger clone, so a read error is likely. This rearrangement joins TRBV5-5 to TRBJ2-1; 8 bases map to TRBD1. The trim removed 4 bases at V and 13 bases at J, leaving 16 bases unmatched. Germline assignment: CDR1 SGHKS and CDR2 YYEKEE (reference sequence). CDR3 size: 15 residues. CDR3 protein: CASSPGQGDLETQFF. The CDR3 coding sequence is TGTGCCAGCAGCCCCGGACAGGGCGATTTGGAGACCCAGTTCTTC.

This clonotype showed up many times. The V gene is TRBV18, the J gene TRBJ1-1, with TRBD1 matching 9 bases. CDR1 is KGHSH and CDR2 is LQKENI in the germline V gene. Trimming took 6 bases from V and 8 from J; bases not matched to a gene: 10. The CDR3 consists of 14 residues. The CDR3 nucleotides are TGTGCCAGCTCCCCCCTTTACAGGGGGCGAGAAGCTTTCTTT. Protein product: CASSPLYRGREAFF.

This clonotype was picked up many times. The chain carries TRBV7-9 and TRBJ2-7; D remains ambiguous. V lost 1 base to trimming and J lost 6 bases, with 4 bases between them. CDR3 length equals 11 residues. The V gene's germline CDR1 is SEHNR and CDR2 FQNEAQ (reference sequence). The CDR3 region is CASSLGIEQYF. In nucleotides, the CDR3 is TGTGCCAGCAGCTTAGGTATCGAGCAGTACTTC.